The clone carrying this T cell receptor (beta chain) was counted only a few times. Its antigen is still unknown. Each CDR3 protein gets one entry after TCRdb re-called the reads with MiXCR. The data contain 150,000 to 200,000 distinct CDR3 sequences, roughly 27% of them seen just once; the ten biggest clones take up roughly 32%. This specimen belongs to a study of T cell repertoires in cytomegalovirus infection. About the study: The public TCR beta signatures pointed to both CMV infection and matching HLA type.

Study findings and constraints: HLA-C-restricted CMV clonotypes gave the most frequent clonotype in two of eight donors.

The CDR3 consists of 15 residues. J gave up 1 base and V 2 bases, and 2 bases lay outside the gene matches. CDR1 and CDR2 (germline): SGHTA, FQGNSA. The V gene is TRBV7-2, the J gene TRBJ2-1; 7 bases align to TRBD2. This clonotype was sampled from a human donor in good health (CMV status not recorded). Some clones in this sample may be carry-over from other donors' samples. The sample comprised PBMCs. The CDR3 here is CASSLQRGSYNEQFF. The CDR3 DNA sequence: TGTGCCAGCAGCTTACAGCGGGGATCCTACAATGAGCAGTTCTTC.